The T cell receptor (beta chain) described here comes from a study of blood T cell repertoires in COVID-19. Study details: Specimens from acute and convalescent COVID-19 originated in the United States, Italy and Spain.

Clones were read by immunoSEQ multiplex PCR, and TCRdb kept only the in-frame ones, dropping some. The sample shows 45,000 to 70,000 clones, roughly 70% of them seen only once. Germline CDR1 and CDR2: SNHLY and FYNNEI. CDR3 length: 17 amino acids. J gave up 0 bases and V 9 bases, and 11 bases lay outside the gene matches. The source is a woman aged 50 to 60 with active or convalescent COVID-19. Sequencing was performed on peripheral blood. The chain combines TRBV2 with TRBJ2-6; 7 bases line up with TRBD2. The CDR3 sequence is CARGGTPRSSGANVLTF. The CDR3 DNA reads TGTGCCAGGGGGGGGACCCCAAGGTCCTCTGGGGCCAACGTCCTGACTTTC.